One and the same sample provided the 3 T cell receptor beta chains below, sequenced in a study of regulatory T cells in long-lasting Graves disease. For TCR beta, libraries came from iRepertoire HTBI primers and Arm-PCR of CDR3 regions. MiXCR was run by TCRdb on the multiplex PCR reads, yielding one entry per CDR3 protein. In the table there are 350,000 to 500,000 distinct CDR3 sequences, approximately 15% of which are singletons. Regarding time point: newly diagnosed GD, antithyroid drugs for less than 3 months. With RNA extracted from PBMCs as input, the TCR library was made. These data were also filed under a second study, of T cells in Graves' hyperthyroidism and ophthalmopathy.

The sequences come from peripheral blood mononuclear cells (PBMCs), collected at new diagnosis, from a patient treated with antithyroid drugs. Source of these receptors: a woman between 45 and 65 years old with Graves disease.

In this sample, this clonotype turned up many times. The rearrangement links TRBV20-1 to TRBJ2-7; D may match TRBD1 or TRBD2 (5 bases each). The CDR3 is 14 residues long. V was cut by 7 bases and J by 0 bases, with 16 bases left in between. Germline CDR1 DFQATT, CDR2 SNEGSKA (reference sequence). The CDR3 sequence: CSVSGGGNSYEQYF. The CDR3 DNA sequence: TGCAGTGTCAGCGGTGGGGGAAACTCCTACGAGCAGTACTTC.

This clonotype was counted at least ten times. The V and J genes are TRBV9 and TRBJ2-3; TRBD1 agrees at 7 bases. The V gene's germline CDR1 is SGDLS and CDR2 YYNGEE. The CDR3 totals 16 residues. V dropped 2 bases and J dropped 3; count of bases not matched to a gene: 9. Here the CDR3 reads CASSVQTGVATDTQYF. The CDR3 DNA is TGTGCCAGCAGCGTTCAAACAGGGGTGGCAACAGATACGCAGTATTTT.

This clonotype has at least ten counts. The genes are TRBV3-1 and TRBJ1-1; no clear D gene. With 0 bases removed from V and 5 bases from J, the gap between germline ends came to 13 bases. This CDR3 comprises 15 residues. Germline lookup yields CDR1 LGHDT and CDR2 YNNKEL (reference sequence). CDR3 sequence reads: CASSQEGGLGTEAFF. The DNA for the CDR3 is TGTGCCAGCAGCCAAGAAGGCGGTTTGGGGACTGAAGCTTTCTTT.